This record looks at one T cell receptor (beta chain) sequence and its context. Its antigen is undetermined. This sample is part of a study of cytomegalovirus exposure and HLA in healthy donors. Notes on the study in general: In a later analysis, parvovirus B19, influenza, CMV and Epstein-Barr virus appeared linked to several top co-occurrence clusters. Data from an earlier analysis indicated that most TCR beta V segments were productive either about 90% or about 30% of the time. More than 15,000 TCR beta sequences were associated with HLA alleles at 0.05 false discovery rate in a later analysis.

The PCR ran on 60 Vbeta and 13 Jbeta primers. The protocol was immunoSEQ multiplex PCR, while the TCRdb copy is restricted to in-frame clones and leaves out a portion. This table holds approximately 150,000 clones, almost 80% found once. The sequence derives from a man in his forties or fifties in good health and CMV-seropositive. The source material was PBMCs.

The CDR3 loop is CASSTQLNQPQHF. For the CDR3, the DNA is TGTGCCAGTAGTACGCAGTTAAATCAGCCCCAGCATTTT. The rearrangement joins TRBV19 to TRBJ1-5, with D hard to call. The CDR3 is 13 residues long. V was clipped by 4 bases and J by 4 bases, with 8 bases between them. Germline values: CDR1 LNHDA, CDR2 SQIVND (reference sequence).